The clone carrying this TCR beta chain was seen repeatedly, ten times or more. Amplified material comprised TCR beta CDR3 regions derived from RNA transcripts. HTBI primers served in a first-round RT-PCR, which a second-round multiplex PCR followed. TCRdb re-called the multiplex PCR reads through MiXCR, storing one row per CDR3 protein. The sample yields about 150,000 distinct CDR3 sequences, over 35% seen once. The source of the sample is a study of Graves' ophthalmopathy and Graves' hyperthyroidism. In germline, CDR1 is DFQATT, CDR2 SNEGSKA (reference sequence). V lost 7 bases, J lost 10 bases, and 23 bases lay in between. This CDR3 region has 14 residues. CAS ≥3, NOSPECS ≥4, moderate-to-severe activity and duration under 3 months marked donors with ophthalmopathy. Other autoimmune diseases, uncontrolled infections, pregnancy or lactation excluded patients from enrollment. PBMCs stemmed from 7.5 to 10 ml of fresh peripheral blood.

Input material: peripheral blood. This receptor was identified in a woman in her forties with Graves' ophthalmopathy. This sequence joins TRBV20-1 and TRBJ1-5; D perhaps matches TRBD1 (5 bases). The CDR3 DNA is TGCAGTGTCAAGAACCCAGGGCTAGGTTTTCCCCAGCATTTT. This translates into CSVKNPGLGFPQHF.